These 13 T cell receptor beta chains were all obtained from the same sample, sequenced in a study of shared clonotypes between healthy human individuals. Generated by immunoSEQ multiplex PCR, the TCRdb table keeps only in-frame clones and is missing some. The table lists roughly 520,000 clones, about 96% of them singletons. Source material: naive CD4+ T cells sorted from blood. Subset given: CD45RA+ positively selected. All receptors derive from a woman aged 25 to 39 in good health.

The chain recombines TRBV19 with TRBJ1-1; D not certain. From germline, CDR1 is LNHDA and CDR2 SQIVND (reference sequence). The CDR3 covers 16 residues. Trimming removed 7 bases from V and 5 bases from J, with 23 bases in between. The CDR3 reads CASIRRDPKRITEAFF. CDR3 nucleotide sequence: TGTGCCAGTATCCGTAGAGACCCTAAGAGGATTACTGAAGCTTTCTTT. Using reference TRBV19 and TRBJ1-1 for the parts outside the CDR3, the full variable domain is DGGITQSPKYLFRKEGQNVTLSCEQNLNHDAMYWYRQDPGQGLRLIYYSQIVNDFQKGDIAEGYSVSREKKESFPLTVTSAQKNPTAFYLCASIRRDPKRITEAFFGQGTRLTVV.

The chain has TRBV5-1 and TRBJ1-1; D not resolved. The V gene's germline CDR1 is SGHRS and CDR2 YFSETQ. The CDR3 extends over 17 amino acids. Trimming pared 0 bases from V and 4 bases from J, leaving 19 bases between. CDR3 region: CASSLGPTFQVSTEAFF. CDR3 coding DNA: TGCGCCAGCAGCTTGGGTCCCACATTCCAGGTTAGCACTGAAGCTTTCTTT.

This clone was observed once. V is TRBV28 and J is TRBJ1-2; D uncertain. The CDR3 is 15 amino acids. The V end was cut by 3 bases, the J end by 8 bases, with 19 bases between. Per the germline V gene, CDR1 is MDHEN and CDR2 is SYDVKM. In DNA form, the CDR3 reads TGTGCCAGCAGTTTGCTCTCCGGCGGGCGGGCGGGCTACACCTTC. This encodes CASSLLSGGRAGYTF.

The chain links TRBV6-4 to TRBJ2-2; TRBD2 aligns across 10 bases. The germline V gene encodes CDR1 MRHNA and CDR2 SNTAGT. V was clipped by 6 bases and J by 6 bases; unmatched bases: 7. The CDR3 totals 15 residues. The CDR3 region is CASSQRLAGAGELFF. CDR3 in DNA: TGTGCCAGCAGCCAGCGGCTAGCGGGAGCCGGGGAGCTGTTTTTT.

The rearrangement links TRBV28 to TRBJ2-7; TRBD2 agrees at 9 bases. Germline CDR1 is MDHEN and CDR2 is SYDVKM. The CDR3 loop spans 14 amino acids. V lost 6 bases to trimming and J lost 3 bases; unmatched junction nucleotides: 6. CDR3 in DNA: TGTGCCAGCAGCCCCGGACTAGCGCACTACGAGCAGTACTTC. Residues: CASSPGLAHYEQYF. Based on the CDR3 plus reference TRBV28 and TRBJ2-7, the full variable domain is DVKVTQSSRYLVKRTGEKVFLECVQDMDHENMFWYRQDPGLGLRLIYFSYDVKMKEKGDIPEGYSVSREKKERFSLILESASTNQTSMYLCASSPGLAHYEQYFGPGTRLTVT.

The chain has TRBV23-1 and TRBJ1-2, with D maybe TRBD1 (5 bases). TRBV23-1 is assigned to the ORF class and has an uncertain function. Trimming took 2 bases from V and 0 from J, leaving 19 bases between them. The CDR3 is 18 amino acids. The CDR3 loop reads CASSQATSGTDANYGYTF. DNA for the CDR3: TGCGCCAGCAGTCAAGCTACATCCGGGACGGATGCTAACTATGGCTACACCTTC.

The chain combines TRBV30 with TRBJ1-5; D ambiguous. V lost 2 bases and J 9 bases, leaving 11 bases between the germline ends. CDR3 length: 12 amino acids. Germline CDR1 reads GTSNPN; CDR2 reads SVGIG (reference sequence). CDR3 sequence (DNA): TGTGCCTGGAGTTCATCCACCGGGCCCCAGCATTTT. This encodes CAWSSSTGPQHF.

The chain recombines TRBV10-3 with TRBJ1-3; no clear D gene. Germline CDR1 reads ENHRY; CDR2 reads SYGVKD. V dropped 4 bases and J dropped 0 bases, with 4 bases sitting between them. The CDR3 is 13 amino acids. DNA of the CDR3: TGTGCCATCAGTGTGACCTCTGGAAACACCATATATTTT. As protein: CAISVTSGNTIYF.

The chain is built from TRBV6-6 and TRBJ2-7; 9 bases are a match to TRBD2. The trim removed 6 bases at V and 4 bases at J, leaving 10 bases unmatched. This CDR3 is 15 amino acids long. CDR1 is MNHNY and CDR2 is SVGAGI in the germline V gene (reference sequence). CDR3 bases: TGTGCCAGCAGCCAACGGACTAGCGATTCGTACGAGCAGTACTTC. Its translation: CASSQRTSDSYEQYF.

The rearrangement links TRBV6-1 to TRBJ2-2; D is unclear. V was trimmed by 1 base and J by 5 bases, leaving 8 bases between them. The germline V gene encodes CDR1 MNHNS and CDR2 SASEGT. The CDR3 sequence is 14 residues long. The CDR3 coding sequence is TGTGCCAGCAGTGAAGAAGTAAGAACCGGGGAGCTGTTTTTT. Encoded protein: CASSEEVRTGELFF.

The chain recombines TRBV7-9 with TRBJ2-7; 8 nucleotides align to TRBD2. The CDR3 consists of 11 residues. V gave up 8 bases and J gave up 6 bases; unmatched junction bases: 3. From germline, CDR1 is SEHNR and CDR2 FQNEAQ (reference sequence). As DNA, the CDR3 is TGTGCCAGCGAGGGACTAGTCGAGCAGTACTTC. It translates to CASEGLVEQYF.

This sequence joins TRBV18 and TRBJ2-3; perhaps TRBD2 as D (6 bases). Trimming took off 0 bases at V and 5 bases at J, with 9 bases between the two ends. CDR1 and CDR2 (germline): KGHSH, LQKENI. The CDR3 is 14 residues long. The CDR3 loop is CASSPPEGLDTQYF. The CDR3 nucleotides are TGTGCCAGCTCACCACCGGAGGGATTAGATACGCAGTATTTT.

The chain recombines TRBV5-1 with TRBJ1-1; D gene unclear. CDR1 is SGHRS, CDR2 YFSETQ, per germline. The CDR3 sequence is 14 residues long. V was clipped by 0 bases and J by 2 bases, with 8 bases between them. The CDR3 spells CASSLGATNTEAFF. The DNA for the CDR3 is TGCGCCAGCAGCTTGGGGGCAACAAACACTGAAGCTTTCTTT.